The rows below give T cell receptor beta chains drawn from one sample of a study of shared clonotypes between healthy human individuals. TCRdb's table, derived via immunoSEQ multiplex PCR, lists solely in-frame clones and lacks some. The data contain about 1.1 million clones, 70% to 85% of them seen just once; the ten biggest clones take up 0.89%. Sequencing was performed on memory CD4+ T cells from PBMCs. The receptors derive from a man between 18 and 35 years old in good health. Some clones in this sample may be carry-over from other donors' samples. Both conserved end residues are part of each CDR3. The D gene is left open where the match is weak. Part of the rows lack a size; the others show once, few, many or a class for expanded clones.

v_call,j_call,clone_size,d_call,cdr3_nt,cdr3_aa
TRBV6-6,TRBJ1-5,few,-,TGTGCCAGCAGTTCCCTAGTCCGGGGGGGGAATCAGCCCCAGCATTTT,CASSSLVRGGNQPQHF
TRBV28,TRBJ2-5,-,-,TGTGCCAGCAGTAGCAGCCAAGAGACCCAGTACTTC,CASSSSQETQYF
TRBV19,TRBJ2-1,-,TRBD2,TGTGCCAGGGCGACTAGCGGCATTTACAATGAGCAGTTCTTC,CARATSGIYNEQFF
TRBV27,TRBJ2-1,-,TRBD2,TGTGCCAGCAGTTTTAGCGGGAGACCGAATGAGCAGTTCTTC,CASSFSGRPNEQFF
TRBV25-1,TRBJ2-6,few,-,TGTGCCAGCTCAAACTCTGGGGCCAACGTCCTGACTTTC,CASSNSGANVLTF
TRBV9,TRBJ2-7,-,TRBD2,TGTGCCAGCACTAGAGCGGGAGCTTCCTACGAGCAGTACTTC,CASTRAGASYEQYF
TRBV18,TRBJ1-1,-,-,TGTGCCAGCTCACCTAGACAGCTCAAGGGCACTGAAGCTTTCTTT,CASSPRQLKGTEAFF
TRBV20-1,TRBJ1-6,-,-,TGCAGTGCAGCTTCACCCCTCCACTTT,CSAASPLHF
TRBV19,TRBJ2-7,-,-,TGTGCCAGTAGTATAGAGGGGCGCGAGCAGTACTTC,CASSIEGREQYF
TRBV28,TRBJ1-5,-,-,TGTGCCAGCAGTGAATGGGGCAATCAGCCCCAGCATTTT,CASSEWGNQPQHF
TRBV30,TRBJ1-4,-,-,TGTGCCTGGTCGCGACAGGCAACTAATGAAAAACTGTTTTTT,CAWSRQATNEKLFF
TRBV11-2,TRBJ2-1,-,TRBD1,TGTGCCAGCAGCCCGGGGACAGCAACTTACAATGAGCAGTTCTTC,CASSPGTATYNEQFF
TRBV5-1,TRBJ1-1,-,-,TGCGCCAGCAGCTTGGGGCCCACGGAGACTGAAGCTTTCTTT,CASSLGPTETEAFF
TRBV29-1,TRBJ2-3,-,TRBD2,TGCAGCGTTGTCGGGCTAGCGGGAGGGCCAGGGAATACGCAGTATTTT,CSVVGLAGGPGNTQYF
TRBV29-1,TRBJ2-3,-,-,TGCAGCGTTAAGACAGGTCCGAGCACAGATACGCAGTATTTT,CSVKTGPSTDTQYF
TRBV6-5,TRBJ1-1,few,TRBD1,TGTGCCAGCAGTCCACGACAGGGGGGAGCTTTCTTT,CASSPRQGGAFF
TRBV10-2,TRBJ1-4,-,TRBD1,TGCGCCAGCGGGAATCAGGGGGCGTTTAATGAAAAACTGTTTTTT,CASGNQGAFNEKLFF
TRBV5-1,TRBJ2-1,-,-,TGCGCCAGCAGCTTAGGTCCCGGGAATGAGCAGTTCTTC,CASSLGPGNEQFF
TRBV5-4,TRBJ1-3,many,-,TGTGCCAGCAGCTTGGTCCCCGGGAGGGAGATCGAAAACACCATATATTTT,CASSLVPGREIENTIYF
TRBV7-6,TRBJ2-3,-,TRBD2,TGTGCCAGCAGCTTATCGACGGGAGGGACAGATACGCAGTATTTT,CASSLSTGGTDTQYF
TRBV6-5,TRBJ1-3,-,-,TGTGCCAGCAGAAAAACAGGTGGACCTGGAAACACCATATATTTT,CASRKTGGPGNTIYF
TRBV28,TRBJ1-2,-,-,TGTGCCAGTGGCCCCTTCTATGGCTACACCTTC,CASGPFYGYTF
TRBV5-1,TRBJ2-1,-,TRBD2,TGCGCCAGCAGCTTCTCCAGCGGGAGGGATAGCTACAATGAGCAGTTCTTC,CASSFSSGRDSYNEQFF